Sequencing of this T cell receptor (beta chain) was carried out in a study of PD-L1 blockade in urothelial cancer. About the research overall: Blood samples had a median of approximately 140,000 T cells, just under 85,000 unique TCRs, and clonality 0.080.

This clone turned up a few times. Only in-frame clones appear in the TCRdb table, and some are missing; sequencing was by immunoSEQ multiplex PCR. Of 35,000 to 45,000 clones in the sample, 80% to 90% were seen once. Germline V lookup: CDR1 MNHEY, CDR2 SMNVEV (reference sequence). V gave up 2 bases and J gave up 2 bases, with 7 bases separating them. This CDR3 comprises 13 residues. The gene calls are TRBV27 and TRBJ2-7; D is perhaps TRBD1 (5 bases). This clonotype originated in a man aged 55 to 70 with urothelial cancer. The sample consisted of PBMCs, taken around atezolizumab (anti-PD-L1) treatment. The CDR3 spells CASSLAQAYEQYF. The CDR3 DNA is TGTGCCAGCAGTTTAGCACAGGCCTACGAGCAGTACTTC.